These 12 T cell receptor beta chains were all obtained from the same sample, sequenced in a study of beta chain features in type 1 diabetes (dated by TCRdb to 2016 to 2018). Their antigens are not known. Results the study describes overall, beyond this receptor: Type 1 diabetes patients showed a moderate but significant shortening of TCRB CDR3 length in all four CD4+ subsets.

The library was produced with the immunoSEQ multiplex PCR assay. The entire isolated RNA was reverse transcribed using the High Capacity cDNA Reverse Transcription Kit, and thus expressed TCRB transcripts were sequenced. Imported from immuneACCESS, the table was reduced by TCRdb to in-frame sequences with V and J called. These copies leave out some clones; in studies compared against another copy, an unresolved V gene accounts for under half, and the cause of the remainder is not known. This sample lists some 16,000 clones; 60% to 80% were detected once. 0.31% of the sample comes from the top ten. Sequencing used stem cell memory CD4+ T cells from blood. Sample cell subset or site, as interpreted from the label and publication: stem cell-like memory CD4+ T cells. The receptor set was obtained from a young woman with type 1 diabetes.

The J gene is TRBJ2-3, the V gene TRBV6-5, with D possibly matching TRBD2 (5 bases). CDR1 MNHEY and CDR2 SVGAGI come from the germline V gene. The V and J ends lost 0 bases and 1 base respectively, with 11 bases between them. The CDR3 totals 16 residues. CDR3 amino acids: CASSYSSGWGTDTQYF. CDR3 bases: TGTGCCAGCAGTTACTCTTCGGGATGGGGCACAGATACGCAGTATTTT.

The genes are TRBV9 and TRBJ2-5; 9 bases match TRBD1. Trimming at V came to 1 base and at J to 5 bases, leaving 9 bases not matched to a gene. Germline CDR1 reads SGDLS; CDR2 reads YYNGEE. This CDR3 is built from 16 residues. CDR3 sequence reads: CASSVRDRGFAETQYF. The CDR3 region has the DNA TGTGCCAGCAGCGTACGAGACAGGGGGTTTGCGGAGACCCAGTACTTC.

This clone occurred a few times. This same CDR3 is encoded by further DNA sequences in the sample. The chain couples TRBV19 to TRBJ1-1; TRBD1 is a possible D gene (5 bases). The V gene lost 3 bases and the J gene lost 6 bases, with 11 bases spanning the gap. Germline CDR1 and CDR2: LNHDA and SQIVND (reference sequence). The CDR3 has 13 amino acids. The CDR3 reads CASSIPGFSEAFF. CDR3 nucleotides: TGTGCCAGTAGTATCCCAGGGTTTTCTGAAGCTTTCTTT.

The chain uses TRBV10-3 and TRBJ2-3, with 7 bases fitting TRBD1. CDR3 size: 16 residues. Germline V lookup: CDR1 ENHRY, CDR2 SYGVKD. Trimming at V came to 10 bases and at J to 1 base, leaving 14 bases not matched to a gene. CDR3 DNA sequence: TGTGCCACACAACCTGAAGGGGGCTTAGGCACAGATACGCAGTATTTT. Protein product: CATQPEGGLGTDTQYF.

In its sample, this clone was seen a few times. The J gene is TRBJ1-2, the V gene TRBV29-1; 12 positions agree with TRBD1. CDR1 and CDR2 (germline): SQVTM, ANQGSEA. CDR3 length: 13 residues. V shed 4 bases, J shed 8 bases, and the junction held 5 bases outside the gene matches. This chain's CDR3 is CSVVGQGALGYTF. The CDR3 nucleotides are TGCAGCGTTGTGGGACAGGGGGCGTTAGGCTACACCTTC.

This clone was observed a single time. This chain links TRBV5-1 with TRBJ2-5; tentatively, D is TRBD2 (5 bases). Trimming took 0 bases from V and 0 from J, leaving 12 bases between them. In germline, CDR1 is SGHRS, CDR2 YFSETQ. The CDR3 loop spans 16 amino acids. The CDR3 region is CASSLVGSLYQETQYF. For the CDR3, the DNA is TGCGCCAGCAGCTTGGTGGGGAGCCTGTACCAAGAGACCCAGTACTTC. Based on the CDR3 plus reference TRBV5-1 and TRBJ2-5, the full variable domain is KAGVTQTPRYLIKTRGQQVTLSCSPISGHRSVSWYQQTPGQGLQFLFEYFSETQRNKGNFPGRFSGRQFSNSRSEMNVSTLELGDSALYLCASSLVGSLYQETQYFGPGTRLLVL.

In DNA, the CDR3 is TGTGCCAGCAGCTTATCGGGACTAGCCACAGATACGCAGTATTTT. It is translated as CASSLSGLATDTQYF. The chain combines TRBV7-3 with TRBJ2-3; 9 nucleotides line up with TRBD2. Per germline, CDR1 SGHTA and CDR2 FQGTGA. J gave up 2 bases and V 2 bases, and 2 bases lay outside the gene matches. The CDR3 runs 15 residues.

This chain links TRBV5-4 with TRBJ1-1, with a weak D call TRBD1 (5 bases). With 3 bases removed from V and 7 bases from J, the gap between germline ends came to 13 bases. The CDR3 is made up of 13 amino acids. The germline CDR1 and CDR2 sequences are SGHNT and YYREEE (reference sequence). CDR3 in amino acids: CASSSNPGGEAFF. CDR3 DNA: TGTGCCAGCAGCTCCAACCCGGGGGGTGAAGCTTTCTTT.

This clone has only a few counts. The chain has TRBV19 and TRBJ2-3, with D tentatively TRBD1 (5 bases). The CDR3 runs 15 residues. The V end was cut by 3 bases, the J end by 3 bases, with 13 bases between. Germline CDR1 and CDR2: LNHDA and SQIVND (reference sequence). The CDR3, as DNA: TGTGCCAGTAGTATCGCAGGGATCCGGACAGATACGCAGTATTTT. This codes for CASSIAGIRTDTQYF.

This chain uses TRBV9 with TRBJ2-1; 13 bases align to TRBD2. After removal of 4 bases from V and 10 bases from J, the junction contained 5 bases not matched to a gene. The germline CDR1 and CDR2 sequences are SGDLS and YYNGEE. The CDR3 runs 14 residues. DNA for the CDR3: TGTGCCAGCAGCACACGGACTAGCGGGGGCGAGCAGTTCTTC. Protein: CASSTRTSGGEQFF.

CDR3 sequence: CASSLVSRTGMYNEQFF. The CDR3 coding sequence is TGTGCCAGCAGCTTGGTTTCAAGGACAGGGATGTACAATGAGCAGTTCTTC. This chain links TRBV5-4 with TRBJ2-1, with 8 positions matching TRBD1. The CDR3 is 17 amino acids. CDR1 SGHNT and CDR2 YYREEE come from the germline V gene (reference sequence). V gave up 0 bases and J gave up 4 bases; unmatched junction bases: 9. Variable domain in full (rest from reference TRBV5-4 and TRBJ2-1): ETGVTQSPTHLIKTRGQQVTLRCSSQSGHNTVSWYQQALGQGPQFIFQYYREEENGRGNFPPRFSGLQFPNYSSELNVNALELDDSALYLCASSLVSRTGMYNEQFFGPGTRLTVL.

V is TRBV27 and J is TRBJ2-1, with 14 bases that match TRBD2. The CDR3 covers 20 residues. Germline lookup yields CDR1 MNHEY and CDR2 SMNVEV (reference sequence). V lost 3 bases to trimming and J lost 8 bases; unmatched junction nucleotides: 18. This CDR3 reads CASSFQFRLAGGPNHYEQFF. CDR3 coding DNA: TGTGCCAGCAGTTTTCAATTTAGACTAGCGGGAGGGCCAAATCATTATGAGCAGTTCTTC.